The 32 T cell receptor beta chains listed next were all sequenced from one sample in a study of cytomegalovirus exposure and HLA in healthy donors. PCR amplification relied on 60 Vbeta primers (plus 13 Jbeta primers). Only in-frame clones appear in the TCRdb table, and some are missing; sequencing was by immunoSEQ multiplex PCR. The table has over 150,000 clones, 55% to 70% seen once. The sequenced sample was PBMCs. The source is a woman in her forties in good health and CMV-seropositive.

The gene calls are TRBV19 and TRBJ2-7, with 11 nucleotides matching TRBD2. Losses at the gene ends were 4 bases for V and 4 bases for J; bases not matched to a gene: 6. The CDR3 spans 15 residues. Germline V gene sequence: CDR1 LNHDA, CDR2 SQIVND (reference sequence). The CDR3 loop reads CASSTRLAGRYEQYF. CDR3 in DNA: TGTGCCAGTAGTACTAGACTAGCGGGACGGTACGAGCAGTACTTC.

This chain joins TRBV7-2 and TRBJ1-2; unclear D gene. Germline V gene lookup returns CDR1 SGHTA and CDR2 FQGNSA. The CDR3 runs 17 residues. The ends were cut back, 1 base at V and 8 bases at J, with 23 bases in the middle. In DNA, the CDR3 is TGTGCCAGCAGCTTAGATTCCCGACGGACTTCAGAGTACGGCTACACCTTC. This codes for CASSLDSRRTSEYGYTF.

The CDR3 DNA is TGTGCCAGCAGTTTACAGGGGAGTGGAACTGAAGCTTTCTTT. Its translation is CASSLQGSGTEAFF. The chain uses TRBV27 and TRBJ1-1, with D perhaps matching TRBD1 (6 bases). The CDR3 sequence is 14 residues long. CDR1 is MNHEY and CDR2 is SMNVEV in the germline V gene (reference sequence). V was trimmed by 2 bases and J by 5 bases, leaving 12 bases between them.

This clone appeared a single time. The chain uses TRBV7-9 and TRBJ2-1; 7 bases are shared with TRBD1. This CDR3 contains 15 residues. After removal of 3 bases from V and 4 bases from J, the junction contained 6 bases not matched to a gene. Germline values: CDR1 SEHNR, CDR2 FQNEAQ (reference sequence). CDR3 coding DNA: TGTGCCAGCAGCTTCCCGGGACAGCATTACAATGAGCAGTTCTTC. This codes for CASSFPGQHYNEQFF. The variable domain in full, with the rest retrieved from reference TRBV7-9 and TRBJ2-1, is DTGVSQNPRHKITKRGQNVTFRCDPISEHNRLYWYRQTLGQGPEFLTYFQNEAQLEKSRLLSDRFSAERPKGSFSTLEIQRTEQGDSAMYLCASSFPGQHYNEQFFGPGTRLTVL.

V is TRBV28 and J is TRBJ2-1; the match to TRBD1 covers 9 bases. V was pared by 3 bases and J by 4 bases, with 16 bases of the junction left unmatched. The CDR3 length is 19 residues. Germline CDR1 and CDR2: MDHEN and SYDVKM. DNA for the CDR3: TGTGCCAGCAGTTTGCTAACAGGGGGCGGAATTAGGAGTTACAATGAGCAGTTCTTC. It is translated as CASSLLTGGGIRSYNEQFF.

This clone turned up a few times. The V gene is TRBV27, the J gene TRBJ2-1; TRBD1 aligns across 9 bases. Germline-derived CDR1 and CDR2 are MNHEY and SMNVEV (reference sequence). V lost 5 bases, J lost 3 bases, and 11 bases stayed unmatched. The CDR3 covers 17 residues. DNA for the CDR3: TGTGCCAGCAGTATCAACCTCCCGGGACAGGGCTACAATGAGCAGTTCTTC. Protein sequence: CASSINLPGQGYNEQFF.

This clone has more than one count but fewer than ten. This chain joins TRBV14 and TRBJ1-2; D call uncertain. The CDR3 is 13 amino acids. V gave up 5 bases and J gave up 6 bases, with 13 bases separating them. The germline V gene has CDR1 SGHDN and CDR2 FVKESK. CDR3 protein: CASSEVTRDGYTF. The CDR3 DNA sequence: TGTGCCAGCAGCGAAGTTACTCGGGATGGCTACACCTTC.

This chain connects TRBV25-1 to TRBJ2-2; no clear D gene. This CDR3 region has 13 residues. Trimming took 1 base from V and 4 from J, leaving 4 bases between them. Germline V CDR1 and CDR2: MGHDK, SYGVNS. Here the CDR3 reads CASSEWPTGELFF. The DNA of the CDR3 is TGTGCCAGCAGTGAATGGCCCACCGGGGAGCTGTTTTTT.

This sequence joins TRBV7-4 and TRBJ2-3; the D gene is possibly TRBD2 (5 bases). There are 18 residues in the CDR3. Germline V gene sequence: CDR1 SGHVT, CDR2 SQSDAQ. Trimming stripped 3 bases from V and 0 bases from J, with 19 bases between. The CDR3 DNA sequence: TGTGCCAGCAGCTTCCTTTGGGCCCCGGGGTATAGCACAGATACGCAGTATTTT. Encoded protein: CASSFLWAPGYSTDTQYF.

CDR3 region: CASSPGRRGTEAFF. The CDR3 region has the DNA TGTGCCAGCAGCCCGGGACGGCGGGGCACTGAAGCTTTCTTT. The chain couples TRBV5-4 to TRBJ1-1; D perhaps matches TRBD1 (5 bases). V lost 4 bases and J lost 4, with 14 bases in between. CDR3 length: 14 amino acids. Per germline, CDR1 SGHNT and CDR2 YYREEE (reference sequence).

This clone was detected only a few times. V is TRBV21-1 and J is TRBJ2-7; the table names TRBD1, a call not compared with the DNA. TRBV21-1 is a pseudogene segment. The CDR3 is 16 residues long. The CDR3 nucleotides are TGTGCCAGCTTACCTGAAGGGGGACAGAGAATCTACGAGCAGTACTTC. The encoded protein is CASLPEGGQRIYEQYF.

The V and J genes are TRBV19 and TRBJ1-5; the D is unclear. This CDR3 is built from 12 residues. V lost 4 bases and J 6 bases, leaving 7 bases between the germline ends. Germline values: CDR1 LNHDA, CDR2 SQIVND (reference sequence). The CDR3 region is CASSNGLQPQHF. CDR3 sequence (DNA): TGTGCCAGTAGTAATGGGCTTCAGCCCCAGCATTTT.

The V and J genes are TRBV4-2 and TRBJ1-4; D unresolved. V was shortened by 2 bases and J by 2 bases, with 9 bases between the two germline ends. Germline V gene data show CDR1 as LGHNA and CDR2 as YNFKEQ. The CDR3 is made up of 15 amino acids. CDR3 residues: CASSQWPSTNEKLFF. CDR3 sequence (DNA): TGTGCCAGCAGCCAATGGCCATCTACTAATGAAAAACTGTTTTTT.

The J gene is TRBJ2-5, the V gene TRBV15; 8 bases are a match to TRBD2. The CDR3 loop spans 17 amino acids. Germline V gene sequence: CDR1 LNHNV, CDR2 YYDKDF (reference sequence). V gave up 0 bases and J gave up 1 base; unmatched junction bases: 7. The CDR3: CATSRDGGLGVQETQYF. The CDR3 nucleotides are TGTGCCACCAGCAGAGATGGGGGACTAGGGGTCCAAGAGACCCAGTACTTC.

A note on this clone: One junction end disagrees with the germline gene, perhaps due to a read error. The rearrangement links TRBV4-3 to TRBJ1-2, with D unresolved. The germline CDR1 and CDR2 sequences are LGHNA and YSLEER. The CDR3 runs 12 residues. The CDR3 loop reads CASSQGAVSYPF. The CDR3 DNA is TGCGCCAGCAGCCAAGGGGCCGTCAGCTACCCCTTC.

The chain recombines TRBV7-9 with TRBJ1-1; D is unclear. V lost 6 bases and J lost 0, with 11 bases in between. Germline values: CDR1 SEHNR, CDR2 FQNEAQ (reference sequence). The CDR3 runs 14 residues. The CDR3, as DNA: TGTGCCAGCAGAATGACATGGGTGAACACTGAAGCTTTCTTT. Protein product: CASRMTWVNTEAFF.

V is TRBV7-2 and J is TRBJ2-3, with TRBD2 identical over 16 bases. Germline CDR1 reads SGHTA; CDR2 reads FQGNSA. CDR3 size: 18 residues. Unmatched junction bases numbered 10, after V lost 6 bases and J lost 4 bases. The CDR3: CASSAGTSGGAVADTQYF. CDR3 in DNA: TGTGCCAGCAGTGCTGGGACTAGCGGGGGGGCGGTGGCAGATACGCAGTATTTT.

The chain uses TRBV6-5 and TRBJ2-5; 9 positions match TRBD1. Unmatched junction bases numbered 11, after V lost 5 bases and J lost 7 bases. The V gene's germline CDR1 is MNHEY and CDR2 SVGAGI. This CDR3 contains 15 residues. CDR3 nucleotides: TGTGCCAGCAGTCGAAGGGACAGGGACATCGGGACCCAGTACTTC. Translation: CASSRRDRDIGTQYF.

V usage is TRBV9 and J usage is TRBJ2-1, with TRBD2 matching over 8 bases. The V and J ends lost 2 bases and 4 bases, in that order; junction bases with no gene match: 11. This CDR3 is 17 amino acids long. Germline V gene lookup returns CDR1 SGDLS and CDR2 YYNGEE. The CDR3 loop is CASSVGLEGPLYNEQFF. CDR3 DNA: TGTGCCAGCAGCGTGGGACTAGAAGGTCCCCTTTACAATGAGCAGTTCTTC.

The V and J genes are TRBV4-3 and TRBJ2-5; D possibly corresponds to TRBD2 (6 bases). Germline V gene lookup returns CDR1 LGHNA and CDR2 YSLEER. CDR3 length equals 15 residues. V shed 0 bases and J shed 1 base, with 9 bases lying between them. The CDR3 sequence: CASSQDGGTQETQYF. In DNA form, the CDR3 reads TGCGCCAGCAGCCAAGACGGAGGGACCCAAGAGACCCAGTACTTC.

The rearrangement joins TRBV7-2 to TRBJ1-2; the match to TRBD1 covers 10 bases. The germline CDR1 and CDR2 sequences are SGHTA and FQGNSA. CDR3 size: 17 residues. Losses at the gene ends were 5 bases for V and 6 bases for J; bases not matched to a gene: 15. The CDR3 coding sequence is TGTGCCAGCAGCCTGAGACAGGGGGCCATCGGAGCGAATGGCTACACCTTC. The encoded protein is CASSLRQGAIGANGYTF.

The V gene is TRBV25-1, the J gene TRBJ2-4; possibly TRBD1 for D (5 bases). Trimming pared 6 bases from V and 8 bases from J, leaving 11 bases between. Germline V CDR1 and CDR2: MGHDK, SYGVNS. The CDR3 runs to 12 residues. The CDR3 is CASRGHQDIQYF. The CDR3 nucleotides read TGTGCCAGCAGAGGACATCAGGACATTCAGTACTTC.

The chain has TRBV27 and TRBJ2-7; 14 nucleotides align to TRBD2. With V trimmed by 0 bases and J by 3 bases, 1 base remained unmatched. The CDR3 totals 16 residues. Germline loops: CDR1 MNHEY, CDR2 SMNVEV (reference sequence). CDR3 protein: CASSLSGTSGSYEQYF. The CDR3 bases are TGTGCCAGCAGTTTATCGGGGACTAGCGGGAGCTACGAGCAGTACTTC.

To note about this clone: This same CDR3 is encoded by further DNA sequences in the sample. The chain is built from TRBV18 and TRBJ1-1; unclear D gene. Germline V CDR1 and CDR2: KGHSH, LQKENI. The CDR3 length is 16 residues. V was trimmed by 6 bases and J by 4 bases, leaving 21 bases between them. DNA of the CDR3: TGTGCCAGCTCGCCCACCTTTACCACGGCGGGCACTGAAGCTTTCTTT. Translated: CASSPTFTTAGTEAFF.

This clone has just one count. The genes are TRBV19 and TRBJ2-3; 8 nucleotides match TRBD1. V was clipped by 5 bases and J by 5 bases; unmatched bases: 9. CDR3 size: 15 residues. Germline assignment: CDR1 LNHDA and CDR2 SQIVND (reference sequence). In DNA, the CDR3 is TGTGCCAGTAGTCTCCCGACAGGGGCGATAGATACGCAGTATTTT. Protein sequence: CASSLPTGAIDTQYF.

The rearrangement joins TRBV28 to TRBJ1-4; 8 bases are a match to TRBD1. J lost 5 bases, V lost 6 bases, and 5 bases had no gene match. This CDR3 has 14 residues. The germline CDR1 and CDR2 sequences are MDHEN and SYDVKM. The chain's CDR3 is CASRGRQGNEKLFF. For the CDR3, the DNA is TGTGCCAGCAGGGGAAGACAGGGGAATGAAAAACTGTTTTTT. Together with reference TRBV28 and TRBJ1-4, the CDR3 gives the full variable domain: DVKVTQSSRYLVKRTGEKVFLECVQDMDHENMFWYRQDPGLGLRLIYFSYDVKMKEKGDIPEGYSVSREKKERFSLILESASTNQTSMYLCASRGRQGNEKLFFGSGTQLSVL.

J is TRBJ1-5 and V is TRBV4-3; tentatively, D is TRBD1 (5 bases). The ends were cut back, 1 base at V and 0 bases at J, with 13 bases in the middle. The germline CDR1 and CDR2 sequences are LGHNA and YSLEER. The CDR3 spans 17 residues. The CDR3 sequence is CASSQAPGPFSNQPQHF. The CDR3 DNA reads as TGCGCCAGCAGCCAAGCGCCAGGGCCTTTTAGCAATCAGCCCCAGCATTTT.

The V gene is TRBV9, the J gene TRBJ1-1, with D hard to call. Per germline, CDR1 SGDLS and CDR2 YYNGEE. The CDR3 is 14 residues long. V gave up 0 bases and J gave up 3 bases, with 9 bases separating them. The CDR3 protein is CASSVDPGYTEAFF. For the CDR3, the DNA is TGTGCCAGCAGCGTAGATCCAGGCTACACTGAAGCTTTCTTT.

Notes on this clone: At the DNA level, this CDR3 is encoded by other sequences in the same sample as well. V usage is TRBV5-1 and J usage is TRBJ1-6; 9 bases line up with TRBD1. V lost 0 bases, J lost 9 bases, and 4 bases stayed unmatched. The CDR3 length is 15 residues. CDR1 and CDR2 (germline): SGHRS, YFSETQ. CDR3 bases: TGCGCCAGCAGCTTGGGCGGGACAGGGCGTTCACCCCTCCACTTT. As protein: CASSLGGTGRSPLHF.

V gene TRBV7-2 combines with J gene TRBJ2-3, with D possibly matching TRBD2 (6 bases). Trimming removed 1 base from V and 4 bases from J, with 15 bases in between. The CDR3 contains 16 residues. Germline CDR1 SGHTA, CDR2 FQGNSA. The chain's CDR3 is CASSLDSAPGADTQYF. The CDR3 DNA follows: TGTGCCAGCAGCTTAGACTCGGCCCCGGGGGCAGATACGCAGTATTTT.

This clone was seen a few times. This CDR3 is also generated by other DNA sequences in the sample. The genes are TRBV9 and TRBJ2-2; possible D gene TRBD1, 5 bases. This CDR3 has 15 residues. V shed 0 bases and J shed 1 base, with 7 bases lying between them. CDR1 is SGDLS and CDR2 is YYNGEE in the germline V gene. The CDR3 sequence: CASSVVGENTGELFF. CDR3 coding DNA: TGTGCCAGCAGCGTAGTAGGGGAGAACACCGGGGAGCTGTTTTTT. Full variable domain (missing parts from reference TRBV9 and TRBJ2-2): DSGVTQTPKHLITATGQRVTLRCSPRSGDLSVYWYQQSLDQGLQFLIQYYNGEERAKGNILERFSAQQFPDLHSELNLSSLELGDSALYFCASSVVGENTGELFFGEGSRLTVL.

This clone was seen a handful of times. This chain joins TRBV6-6 and TRBJ2-7; 7 positions match TRBD1. Germline V gene sequence: CDR1 MNHNY, CDR2 SVGAGI (reference sequence). The CDR3 has 16 amino acids. V lost 5 bases, J lost 5 bases, and 15 bases stayed unmatched. The CDR3: CASSTDRDRLYHEQYF. The CDR3 DNA reads as TGTGCCAGCAGTACGGACCGGGACAGACTTTACCACGAGCAGTACTTC.